The rows below give T cell receptor beta chains drawn from one sample of a study of T cell responses to AZD1222 COVID-19 vaccine. Clones were read by immunoSEQ multiplex PCR, and TCRdb kept only the in-frame ones, dropping some. The sample has tens of thousands of clones, roughly nine tenths seen once. The specimen was peripheral blood, collected on day 0 of AZD1222 vaccination. These receptors originate from an adult in good health. Each CDR3 is given with its conserved first and last residue. A D gene is named only where the DNA matches it firmly. Expanded clones are given a class, and other clones once, few, many or no size at all.

j_call: TRBJ1-6
v_call: TRBV5-1
d_call: NA
clone_size: NA
cdr3_nt: TGCGCCAGCAGCTTGGGGGAAGGCGGGCGTAATTCACCCCTCCACTTT
cdr3_aa: CASSLGEGGRNSPLHF

j_call: TRBJ1-3
v_call: TRBV5-4
d_call: NA
clone_size: NA
cdr3_nt: TGTGCCAGCAGCTTGGACAGGGCTACTGGAAACACCATATATTTT
cdr3_aa: CASSLDRATGNTIYF

j_call: TRBJ2-7
v_call: TRBV10-3
d_call: NA
clone_size: NA
cdr3_nt: TGTGCCATCAGTCTTACCGGGGGCTACGAGCAGTACTTC
cdr3_aa: CAISLTGGYEQYF

j_call: TRBJ2-7
v_call: TRBV24-1
d_call: NA
clone_size: NA
cdr3_nt: TGTGCCACCAGTGACTCCGTCTCCTACGAGCAGTACTTC
cdr3_aa: CATSDSVSYEQYF

j_call: TRBJ1-1
v_call: TRBV11-2
d_call: NA
clone_size: NA
cdr3_nt: TGTGCCAGCAGCCCCCGTGTCCGGCTAAAGAACACTGAAGCTTTCTTT
cdr3_aa: CASSPRVRLKNTEAFF

j_call: TRBJ1-1
v_call: TRBV5-4
d_call: NA
clone_size: NA
cdr3_nt: TGTGCCAGCAGCTTGGACACCTCGAGAGCTGAAGCTTTCTTT
cdr3_aa: CASSLDTSRAEAFF

j_call: TRBJ2-1
v_call: TRBV15
d_call: TRBD2
clone_size: NA
cdr3_nt: TGTGCCACCAGCACAACTAGCGGGGCCTACAATGAGCAGTTCTTC
cdr3_aa: CATSTTSGAYNEQFF

j_call: TRBJ1-5
v_call: TRBV5-1
d_call: NA
clone_size: NA
cdr3_nt: TGCGCCAGCAGCTTGGGGCAGGAAAATCAGCCCCAGCATTTT
cdr3_aa: CASSLGQENQPQHF

j_call: TRBJ1-3
v_call: TRBV3-1/TRBV3-2
d_call: NA
clone_size: NA
cdr3_nt: TGTGCCAGCAGCCAAGAACCAGGGAGAAACACCATATATTTT
cdr3_aa: CASSQEPGRNTIYF

j_call: TRBJ1-5
v_call: TRBV28
d_call: TRBD1
clone_size: NA
cdr3_nt: TGTGCCAGCAGCCGACAGGGGGGCAATCAGCCCCAGCATTTT
cdr3_aa: CASSRQGGNQPQHF

j_call: TRBJ1-1
v_call: TRBV5-1
d_call: NA
clone_size: NA
cdr3_nt: TGCGCCAGCAGCTTGGCCAGCGGGACAAGATACACTGAAGCTTTCTTT
cdr3_aa: CASSLASGTRYTEAFF

j_call: TRBJ2-7
v_call: TRBV6-5
d_call: TRBD1
clone_size: NA
cdr3_nt: TGTGCCAGCAGCGAGGGACAGGGTACGGCCTACGAGCAGTACTTC
cdr3_aa: CASSEGQGTAYEQYF

j_call: TRBJ2-7
v_call: TRBV12-3/TRBV12-4
d_call: NA
clone_size: NA
cdr3_nt: TGTGCCAGCAGTGAACTAGCAGAATACGAGCAGTACTTC
cdr3_aa: CASSELAEYEQYF

j_call: TRBJ1-4
v_call: TRBV6-5
d_call: NA
clone_size: NA
cdr3_nt: TGTGCCAGCAGCCCCGGGGCCGCAACTAATGAAAAACTGTTTTTT
cdr3_aa: CASSPGAATNEKLFF

j_call: TRBJ2-2
v_call: TRBV18
d_call: TRBD1
clone_size: NA
cdr3_nt: TGTGCCAGCTCAACCGGGACAGCGAACACCGGGGAGCTGTTTTTT
cdr3_aa: CASSTGTANTGELFF

j_call: TRBJ2-5
v_call: TRBV5-1
d_call: TRBD2
clone_size: NA
cdr3_nt: TGCGCCAGCCGAAGCGGGGTTCAAGAGACCCAGTACTTC
cdr3_aa: CASRSGVQETQYF

j_call: TRBJ1-2
v_call: TRBV6-5
d_call: NA
clone_size: NA
cdr3_nt: TGTGCCAGCAGTTCACCTAACTATGGCTACACCTTC
cdr3_aa: CASSSPNYGYTF

j_call: TRBJ1-1
v_call: TRBV5-1
d_call: TRBD1
clone_size: NA
cdr3_nt: TGCGCCAGCAGGGCAGGGGGTCAGAACACTGAAGCTTTCTTT
cdr3_aa: CASRAGGQNTEAFF

j_call: TRBJ2-7
v_call: TRBV21-1
d_call: NA
clone_size: NA
cdr3_nt: TGTGCCAGCCCGGGGCTAGCGGGCGTGAGCTCCTACGAGCAGTACTTC
cdr3_aa: CASPGLAGVSSYEQYF

j_call: TRBJ1-2
v_call: TRBV10-3
d_call: NA
clone_size: NA
cdr3_nt: TGTGCCATCAGTGACCAGGATGCTAACTATGGCTACACCTTC
cdr3_aa: CAISDQDANYGYTF

j_call: TRBJ2-1
v_call: TRBV7-9
d_call: NA
clone_size: NA
cdr3_nt: TGTGCCAGCAGCTTAAGGCCTAGCCCTGAGCAGTTCTTC
cdr3_aa: CASSLRPSPEQFF

j_call: TRBJ1-2
v_call: TRBV21-1
d_call: NA
clone_size: NA
cdr3_nt: TGTGCCAGCAGCCCGTACGGACCCGGGACAGGCTATGGCTACACCTTC
cdr3_aa: CASSPYGPGTGYGYTF

j_call: TRBJ1-1
v_call: TRBV2
d_call: NA
clone_size: NA
cdr3_nt: TGTGCCAGCAGTGAAGCGACGGGGCAGGGAAAGACTGAAGCTTTCTTT
cdr3_aa: CASSEATGQGKTEAFF

j_call: TRBJ2-7
v_call: TRBV5-1
d_call: TRBD1
clone_size: once
cdr3_nt: TGCGCCAGCAGCTTGGGACAGGGGGTCGACGAGCAGTACTTC
cdr3_aa: CASSLGQGVDEQYF

j_call: TRBJ1-5
v_call: TRBV5-5
d_call: NA
clone_size: NA
cdr3_nt: TGTGCCAGCAGCGCCGCCGGGACACTTCAGCCCCAGCATTTT
cdr3_aa: CASSAAGTLQPQHF